Shown below are 11 T cell receptor beta chains from a single sample sequenced in a study of spatial heterogeneity in lung cancer. Indicated time point: sample taken at primary tumor resection. Regarding the study as a whole: The number of expanded tumor alpha and beta chains correlated with mutation number.

Their recognized antigens are unknown. Each CDR3 protein gets one entry after TCRdb re-called the 5' RACE reads with MiXCR. The data contain 1,500 to 2,000 distinct CDR3 sequences, around 16% of them seen just once; the ten biggest clones take up around 28%. Sequencing was performed on lung tumor tissue, taken at surgery. All receptors derive from a female donor with early-stage non-small cell lung cancer.

In this sample, this clonotype turned up many times. The chain is built from TRBV6-1 and TRBJ1-2; TRBD1 is a possible D gene (6 bases). This CDR3 has 15 amino acids. The V gene lost 0 bases and the J gene lost 3 bases, with 11 bases spanning the gap. CDR1 is MNHNS and CDR2 is SASEGT in the germline V gene. CDR3 amino acids: CASSEAVGGYYGYTF. CDR3 in DNA: TGTGCCAGCAGTGAAGCTGTGGGGGGCTACTATGGCTACACCTTC.

By proportion, this clonotype is medium-sized. The chain combines TRBV5-1 with TRBJ1-2, with 7 bases lining up with TRBD1. J was trimmed by 8 bases and V by 3 bases; bases with no gene match: 13. This CDR3 contains 15 residues. CDR1 is SGHRS, CDR2 YFSETQ, per germline. CDR3 DNA: TGCGCCAGCAGCTCGGAACCCGGGACAGCGAGGGGCTACACCTTC. It translates to CASSSEPGTARGYTF.

This clonotype is judged medium-sized (0.01 to 0.1%). The chain links TRBV20-1 to TRBJ1-1, with D hard to call. The germline V gene encodes CDR1 DFQATT and CDR2 SNEGSKA (reference sequence). V lost 6 bases to trimming and J lost 4 bases, with 12 bases between them. The CDR3 loop spans 12 amino acids. Here the CDR3 reads CSARQGPTEAFF. CDR3 bases: TGCAGTGCCAGACAAGGGCCCACTGAAGCTTTCTTT.

As regards this clonotype: A single base separates this from a much larger clone, so it may be a read error. The chain joins TRBV5-6 to TRBJ1-1, with a weak D call TRBD1 (6 bases). Germline V gives CDR1 SGHDT, CDR2 YYEEEE. This CDR3 spans 12 amino acids. Written as DNA, the CDR3 is TGTGTCAGCAGCCCGGGGGGCGCTGAAGCTTTCTTT. Protein product: CVSSPGGAEAFF.

Ten or more counts support this clonotype. The chain carries TRBV28 and TRBJ2-2; possible D gene TRBD1, 5 bases. V shed 10 bases and J shed 4 bases, with 13 bases lying between them. Germline CDR1 reads MDHEN; CDR2 reads SYDVKM. The CDR3 runs to 13 residues. CDR3 protein: CATLRATTGELFF. CDR3 DNA: TGTGCCACCCTCAGGGCCACCACCGGGGAGCTGTTTTTT.

V gene TRBV6-1 combines with J gene TRBJ1-5, with TRBD1 as a possible D gene (6 bases). The V end lost 7 bases, the J end lost 5 bases, and 15 bases lay between the germline ends. The CDR3 is 14 residues long. The germline V gene encodes CDR1 MNHNS and CDR2 SASEGT. CDR3 region: CASTPGAGDQPQHF. CDR3 DNA: TGTGCCAGCACCCCAGGGGCAGGGGATCAGCCCCAGCATTTT.

This clonotype was found a few times. This chain uses TRBV4-3 with TRBJ1-3, with unresolved D. The V gene lost 0 bases and the J gene lost 2 bases, with 11 bases spanning the gap. The CDR3 sequence is 16 residues long. The germline CDR1 and CDR2 sequences are LGHNA and YSLEER. For the CDR3, the DNA is TGCGCCAGCAGCCAAGACGCGGGATCAGCTGGAAACACCATATATTTT. This encodes CASSQDAGSAGNTIYF.

By share of the sample, this clonotype is large (0.1 to 1%). The chain recombines TRBV27 with TRBJ2-7, with D possibly matching TRBD2 (5 bases). Germline CDR1 and CDR2: MNHEY and SMNVEV (reference sequence). CDR3 length: 15 amino acids. Between the trimmed V and J ends, which lost 5 bases and 6 bases, there was a span of 20 bases. The CDR3 is CASSLSLAGPSEQYF. CDR3 in DNA: TGTGCCAGCAGTCTCTCTCTGGCGGGTCCTAGCGAGCAGTACTTC.

By proportion, this clonotype is large. The V gene is TRBV28, the J gene TRBJ1-6; D unresolved. The CDR3 loop spans 14 amino acids. V was shortened by 2 bases and J by 7 bases, with 9 bases between the two germline ends. In germline, CDR1 is MDHEN, CDR2 SYDVKM. Written as DNA, the CDR3 is TGTGCCAGCAGTTTAATTCGAATGAATTCACCCCTCCACTTT. This translates into CASSLIRMNSPLHF.

A few counts support this clonotype. Germline is not matched at one junction end, which may reflect a read error. The chain joins TRBV30 to TRBJ2-1; possible D gene TRBD1, 6 bases. Germline V gene lookup returns CDR1 GTSNPN and CDR2 SVGIG (reference sequence). The CDR3 contains 12 residues. The CDR3 sequence is CAWSNRDKDWIF. CDR3 bases: TGTGCCTGGAGCAACAGGGATAAAGATTGGATCTTC.

This clonotype was observed a few times. The V gene is TRBV10-3, the J gene TRBJ1-2; no definite D call. Trimming took 0 bases from V and 2 from J, leaving 10 bases between them. The CDR3 has 15 amino acids. Per the germline V gene, CDR1 is ENHRY and CDR2 is SYGVKD. The CDR3 bases are TGTGCCATCAGTGAGTCCGCACAAGCGAACTATGGCTACACCTTC. Amino acids: CAISESAQANYGYTF.